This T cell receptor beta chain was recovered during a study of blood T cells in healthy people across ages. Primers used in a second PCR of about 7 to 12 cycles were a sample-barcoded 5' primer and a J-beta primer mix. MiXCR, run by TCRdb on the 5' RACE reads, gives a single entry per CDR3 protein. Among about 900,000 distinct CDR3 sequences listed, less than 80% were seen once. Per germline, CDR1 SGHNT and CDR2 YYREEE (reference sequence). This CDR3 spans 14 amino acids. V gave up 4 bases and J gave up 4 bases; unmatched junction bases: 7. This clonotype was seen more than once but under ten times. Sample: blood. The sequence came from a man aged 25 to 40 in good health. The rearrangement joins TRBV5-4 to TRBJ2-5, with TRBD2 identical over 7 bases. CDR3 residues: CASSAGLGGETQYF. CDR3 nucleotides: TGTGCCAGCAGCGCTGGACTAGGTGGAGAGACCCAGTACTTC.